The clone carrying this TCR beta chain was counted at least ten times. V was trimmed by 2 bases and J by 2 bases, leaving 7 bases between them. The CDR3 is 14 amino acids. Noted time point: newly diagnosed GD, antithyroid drugs for less than 3 months. PBMC-extracted RNA yielded the TCR library. This entry belongs to a study of regulatory T cells in long-lasting Graves disease. About the study: Antithyroid drugs had been given to newly diagnosed Graves' patients for under 3 months.

TCR beta libraries were built with iRepertoire HTBI primers and Arm-PCR of CDR3 regions. TCRdb reprocessed the multiplex PCR reads via MiXCR and lists one record per CDR3 protein. Of roughly 360,000 distinct CDR3 sequences in the sample, about 11% were seen once. Another study also made use of these data, one on T cells in Graves' hyperthyroidism and ophthalmopathy. That source reports: Hyperthyroidism of Graves' type that showed no ophthalmopathy progression within 18 months was stable. During a first-round RT-PCR of the TCR CDR3, the HTBI primer set was used.

This chain links TRBV12-3 or TRBV12-4 with TRBJ1-5, with D hard to call. This TCR derives from a woman between 18 and 30 years old with Graves disease. Material: peripheral blood mononuclear cells (PBMCs), obtained at new diagnosis, from a patient treated with antithyroid drugs. CDR3 region: CASSLIRGNQPQHF. CDR3 DNA: TGTGCCAGCAGTTTAATACGGGGCAATCAGCCCCAGCATTTT.